The 30 T cell receptor beta chains reported below all come from one sample, sequenced in a study of control samples from healthy donors and cancer patients. The assay was immunoSEQ multiplex PCR, and TCRdb's table has in-frame clones only and misses some. The sample holds some 120,000 clones, about 94% seen once. The material sequenced was blood. The receptors come from a young man in good health.

This chain uses TRBV5-4 with TRBJ1-4; a weak D match, TRBD1 (6 bases). The CDR3 contains 14 residues. V was cut by 0 bases and J by 7 bases, with 10 bases left in between. The germline V gene has CDR1 SGHNT and CDR2 YYREEE (reference sequence). CDR3 amino acids: CASSLDRVSEKLFF. The DNA of the CDR3 is TGTGCCAGCAGCTTGGACAGGGTTTCTGAAAAACTGTTTTTT.

The V gene is TRBV6-5, the J gene TRBJ2-7; perhaps TRBD1 as D (6 bases). The CDR3 runs to 13 residues. The germline V gene has CDR1 MNHEY and CDR2 SVGAGI. With 6 bases removed from V and 2 bases from J, the gap between germline ends came to 11 bases. DNA of the CDR3: TGTGCCAGCAGGGACAGCAGAACCTACGAGCAGTACTTC. Amino acid sequence: CASRDSRTYEQYF.

This clone has only one observation. The chain recombines TRBV19 with TRBJ1-2, with D uncertain. Germline CDR1 and CDR2: LNHDA and SQIVND (reference sequence). Trimming stripped 5 bases from V and 2 bases from J, with 9 bases between. The CDR3 is 13 residues long. This CDR3 reads CASSSLLNYGYTF. DNA for the CDR3: TGTGCCAGTAGTTCTCTGTTGAACTATGGCTACACCTTC.

The chain employs TRBV12-3 or TRBV12-4 and TRBJ1-1; D is perhaps TRBD1 (5 bases). This CDR3 has 11 residues. Trimming left V 6 bases short and J 8 bases short, with 10 bases between. The CDR3 loop reads CASSRRTEAFF. CDR3 bases: TGTGCCAGCAGCCGTAGGACAGAAGCTTTCTTT.

The chain recombines TRBV4-1 with TRBJ1-3; no reliable D call. CDR1 is MGHRA and CDR2 is YSYEKL in the germline V gene. The CDR3 has 14 residues. V gave up 4 bases and J gave up 0 bases, with 7 bases separating them. The DNA for the CDR3 is TGCGCCAGCAGCCCTGACGACTCTGGAAACACCATATATTTT. It is translated as CASSPDDSGNTIYF.

CDR3 bases: TGTGCCAGCAGCTTGGCCAGGGAACAGCCCCAGCATTTT. This encodes CASSLAREQPQHF. The V call is TRBV5-6, the J call TRBJ1-5; D might be TRBD1 (5 bases). Germline V gives CDR1 SGHDT, CDR2 YYEEEE. V lost 0 bases to trimming and J lost 7 bases, with 8 bases between them. The CDR3 spans 13 residues.

The CDR3 coding sequence is TGTGCCAGCAGTCCGCGGACCGGGCTAGGCGAGCAGTTCTTC. Encoded protein: CASSPRTGLGEQFF. The chain is built from TRBV7-2 and TRBJ2-1; D call uncertain. CDR1 SGHTA and CDR2 FQGNSA come from the germline V gene. The length of the CDR3 is 14 residues. V lost 6 bases and J 10 bases, leaving 19 bases between the germline ends. Full variable domain (outside the CDR3, taken from reference TRBV7-2 and TRBJ2-1): GAGVSQSPSNKVTEKGKDVELRCDPISGHTALYWYRQSLGQGLEFLIYFQGNSAPDKSGLPSDRFSAERTGGSVSTLTIQRTQQEDSAVYLCASSPRTGLGEQFFGPGTRLTVL.

The rearrangement links TRBV6-5 to TRBJ2-5; 8 bases line up with TRBD2. The germline V gene has CDR1 MNHEY and CDR2 SVGAGI. After removal of 2 bases from V and 2 bases from J, the junction contained 4 bases not matched to a gene. This CDR3 comprises 15 residues. The CDR3 is CASSYAGLGQETQYF. In nucleotides, the CDR3 is TGTGCCAGCAGTTACGCGGGACTAGGGCAAGAGACCCAGTACTTC.

The chain recombines TRBV11-2 with TRBJ2-1; the D gene is possibly TRBD1 (5 bases). Trimming took off 5 bases at V and 8 bases at J, with 16 bases between the two ends. This CDR3 is 14 amino acids long. Germline V CDR1 and CDR2: SGHAT, FQNNGV. CDR3 loop: CASSPDKTVYEQFF. CDR3 DNA: TGTGCCAGCAGCCCCGATAAGACAGTCTATGAGCAGTTCTTC.

This sequence joins TRBV9 and TRBJ2-7; D perhaps matches TRBD1 (6 bases). CDR3 size: 13 residues. CDR1 and CDR2 (germline): SGDLS, YYNGEE. V gave up 0 bases and J gave up 2 bases, with 6 bases separating them. CDR3 residues: CASSVGTAYEQYF. In DNA form, the CDR3 reads TGTGCCAGCAGCGTAGGGACAGCCTACGAGCAGTACTTC.

V is TRBV2 and J is TRBJ1-2; TRBD1 might be the D (6 bases). CDR3 length equals 17 residues. Trimming removed 9 bases at V and 0 bases at J, with 23 bases between. Germline lookup yields CDR1 SNHLY and CDR2 FYNNEI. CDR3 coding DNA: TGTGCCAGAGAGGGGGGGGCCGACAGGATTACTAACTATGGCTACACCTTC. This gives the protein CAREGGADRITNYGYTF.

The chain uses TRBV13 and TRBJ2-1; D call uncertain. V lost 4 bases to trimming and J lost 6 bases, with 4 bases between them. This CDR3 spans 11 amino acids. Germline CDR1 PRHDT, CDR2 FYEKMQ (reference sequence). The CDR3 loop reads CASSSLNEQFF. CDR3 sequence (DNA): TGTGCCAGCAGCTCCCTCAATGAGCAGTTCTTC.

The chain links TRBV5-1 to TRBJ1-2; 7 bases map to TRBD1. The V gene end was trimmed by 7 bases and the J gene end by 5 bases; junction bases not matched to a gene: 14. The CDR3 sequence is 15 residues long. Germline V gives CDR1 SGHRS, CDR2 YFSETQ. CDR3 loop: CASFTQPTGNYGYTF. CDR3 bases: TGCGCCAGCTTCACTCAACCGACAGGGAATTATGGCTACACCTTC.

The V call is TRBV5-1, the J call TRBJ2-7, with TRBD2 as a possible D gene (6 bases). Germline V lookup: CDR1 SGHRS, CDR2 YFSETQ. This CDR3 has 13 amino acids. With 0 bases removed from V and 4 bases from J, the gap between germline ends came to 8 bases. The CDR3 DNA follows: TGCGCCAGCAGCTTGGGGGGAGGTTACGAGCAGTACGTC. It specifies CASSLGGGYEQYV.

The chain employs TRBV18 and TRBJ2-1; TRBD2 agrees at 10 bases. Germline lookup yields CDR1 KGHSH and CDR2 LQKENI. Trimming cost V 3 bases and J 9 bases; bases outside gene matches: 8. The length of the CDR3 is 15 residues. CDR3 bases: TGTGCCAGCTCACCTCAGCGGGGGGGCCTCCGTGAGCAGTTCTTC. Translated: CASSPQRGGLREQFF.

The gene calls are TRBV28 and TRBJ2-7; 7 nucleotides match TRBD1. From germline, CDR1 is MDHEN and CDR2 SYDVKM. J gave up 2 bases and V 3 bases, and 7 bases lay outside the gene matches. CDR3 size: 15 residues. The CDR3 nucleotides are TGTGCCAGCAGTTTTACAGGGGCCAACCCCTACGAGCAGTACTTC. This sequence encodes CASSFTGANPYEQYF.

This clone came up once. The chain recombines TRBV9 with TRBJ2-3; D possibly corresponds to TRBD1 (5 bases). The germline V and J ends were trimmed by 0 bases and 1 base, with 12 bases remaining between them. The CDR3 contains 16 residues. Germline V gene sequence: CDR1 SGDLS, CDR2 YYNGEE. This CDR3 reads CASSVDSTGGTDTQYF. The CDR3 DNA follows: TGTGCCAGCAGCGTAGATAGCACAGGCGGCACAGATACGCAGTATTTT.

The J gene is TRBJ1-2, the V gene TRBV9; D unclear. This CDR3 has 14 amino acids. From germline, CDR1 is SGDLS and CDR2 YYNGEE. The V and J ends lost 3 bases and 8 bases respectively, with 17 bases between them. The CDR3 is CASSARTATQGYTF. The CDR3 DNA reads as TGTGCCAGCAGCGCCCGTACGGCAACACAGGGCTACACCTTC.

V and J are TRBV7-8 and TRBJ2-1; D might be TRBD2 (5 bases). The CDR3 totals 17 residues. In germline, CDR1 is SGHVS, CDR2 FQNEAQ. V shed 0 bases and J shed 9 bases, with 21 bases lying between them. CDR3 in amino acids: CASSLAQASFFPPEQFF. In nucleotides, the CDR3 is TGTGCCAGCAGCTTAGCGCAGGCTAGCTTCTTCCCCCCTGAGCAGTTCTTC.

V usage is TRBV5-5 and J usage is TRBJ2-2, with 8 positions matching TRBD1. The V gene's germline CDR1 is SGHKS and CDR2 YYEKEE (reference sequence). The CDR3 is 15 residues long. With V trimmed by 5 bases and J by 5 bases, 8 bases remained unmatched. CDR3 residues: CASRGWDRPTGELFF. In DNA form, the CDR3 reads TGTGCCAGCAGGGGATGGGACAGGCCGACCGGGGAGCTGTTTTTT.

In regard to this clone: The same CDR3 can be traced to other DNA sequences in this sample. This chain uses TRBV19 with TRBJ1-5; a possible D gene is TRBD1 (5 bases). Germline V CDR1 and CDR2: LNHDA, SQIVND (reference sequence). This CDR3 has 14 amino acids. V was cut by 3 bases and J by 7 bases, with 13 bases left in between. CDR3 in DNA: TGTGCCAGTAGTATGGGAGGGGTGGGGCAGCCCCAGCATTTT. This encodes CASSMGGVGQPQHF.

The V and J genes are TRBV5-1 and TRBJ2-2; the match to TRBD1 covers 11 bases. The J segment lost 4 bases and the V segment lost 6 bases, leaving 8 bases of the junction unmatched. CDR3 size: 16 residues. Germline V CDR1 and CDR2: SGHRS, YFSETQ. CDR3 DNA: TGCGCCAGCACCAACCGGGACAGGGGGACCACCGGGGAGCTGTTTTTT. Protein sequence: CASTNRDRGTTGELFF.

This chain connects TRBV7-3 to TRBJ2-7; the D gene is possibly TRBD1 (6 bases). With 6 bases removed from V and 5 bases from J, the gap between germline ends came to 17 bases. Germline values: CDR1 SGHTA, CDR2 FQGTGA. This CDR3 is 14 amino acids long. The CDR3 region has the DNA TGTGCCAGCAGGCAAACACAGGGATTCCACGAGCAGTACTTC. Translating gives CASRQTQGFHEQYF.

The V call is TRBV6-4, the J call TRBJ2-3; 12 bases match TRBD2. Germline CDR1 is MRHNA and CDR2 is SNTAGT. Trimming at V came to 4 bases and at J to 0 bases, leaving 2 bases not matched to a gene. The CDR3 totals 16 residues. CDR3 nucleotide sequence: TGTGCCAGCAGTGCTAGCGGGGGGGTTAGCACAGATACGCAGTATTTT. Translation: CASSASGGVSTDTQYF.

CDR3 sequence: CASSRIDSSNTEAFF. In DNA, the CDR3 is TGCGCCAGCAGCCGTATTGACAGTTCGAACACTGAAGCTTTCTTT. This chain connects TRBV4-1 to TRBJ1-1; D might be TRBD1 (5 bases). Trimming removed 4 bases from V and 1 base from J, with 13 bases in between. The CDR3 runs 15 residues. Germline CDR1 MGHRA, CDR2 YSYEKL.

This clone was seen only a few times. The chain employs TRBV9 and TRBJ2-5; either TRBD1 or TRBD2 may supply D (6 bases each). The CDR3 has 16 residues. Germline V CDR1 and CDR2: SGDLS, YYNGEE. V was clipped by 2 bases and J by 4 bases, with 18 bases between them. This CDR3 is CASSVGGANPLETQYF. CDR3 in DNA: TGTGCCAGCAGCGTCGGGGGCGCGAACCCTTTAGAGACCCAGTACTTC. The complete variable domain, with remaining parts taken from reference TRBV9 and TRBJ2-5, reads DSGVTQTPKHLITATGQRVTLRCSPRSGDLSVYWYQQSLDQGLQFLIQYYNGEERAKGNILERFSAQQFPDLHSELNLSSLELGDSALYFCASSVGGANPLETQYFGPGTRLLVL.

Regarding this clone: Other DNA sequences in this sample translate to the same CDR3. This chain links TRBV2 with TRBJ1-2; D gene uncertain. Germline lookup yields CDR1 SNHLY and CDR2 FYNNEI. Trimming pared 3 bases from V and 4 bases from J, leaving 6 bases between. CDR3 length: 12 residues. The CDR3 DNA sequence: TGTGCCAGCAGTGAGCGAGGCTATGGCTACACCTTC. Its protein is CASSERGYGYTF.

V usage is TRBV7-6 and J usage is TRBJ1-1, with D unresolved. The CDR3 has 13 amino acids. Looked up from germline, CDR1 is SGHVS and CDR2 is FNYEAQ. The V and J ends lost 5 bases and 0 bases respectively, with 7 bases between them. The CDR3 region is CASSDGMNTEAFF. The CDR3 DNA reads as TGTGCCAGCAGCGATGGGATGAACACTGAAGCTTTCTTT. The full variable domain, rest sourced from reference TRBV7-6 and TRBJ1-1, is GAGVSQSPRYKVTKRGQDVALRCDPISGHVSLYWYRQALGQGPEFLTYFNYEAQQDKSGLPNDRFSAERPEGSISTLTIQRTEQRDSAMYRCASSDGMNTEAFFGQGTRLTVV.

J is TRBJ1-4 and V is TRBV5-1; no definite D call. V shed 0 bases and J shed 10 bases, with 10 bases lying between them. Germline loops: CDR1 SGHRS, CDR2 YFSETQ. CDR3 length: 13 amino acids. CDR3 coding DNA: TGCGCCAGCAGCTTGGAAGACGGTGGAAAACTGTTTTTT. Protein product: CASSLEDGGKLFF.

V gene TRBV6-5 combines with J gene TRBJ2-3; tentative D call: TRBD1 (6 bases). In germline, CDR1 is MNHEY, CDR2 SVGAGI. The length of the CDR3 is 15 residues. V lost 6 bases, J lost 0 bases, and 13 bases lay in between. This chain's CDR3 is CASSRSRGSTDTQYF. CDR3 coding DNA: TGTGCCAGCAGCCGCTCTAGGGGGAGCACAGATACGCAGTATTTT.